The following is a T cell receptor beta chain sequence with its context. Its antigen is currently unknown. Germline loops: CDR1 LGHNT, CDR2 FRNRAP. The CDR3 sequence is 19 residues long. Unmatched junction bases numbered 8, after V lost 0 bases and J lost 2 bases. These data belong to a study of T-cell memory formation after mild COVID-19. Study-level points and caveats: Later expanders leaned CD4+, whereas clones that contracted between day 15 and 85 were balanced CD4/CD8. SARS-CoV-2 specificity was not confirmed for second-wave clones peaking on day 37.

A single record per CDR3 protein comes from TCRdb applying MiXCR to the 5' RACE reads. This sample has about 350,000 distinct CDR3 sequences, with around a fifth found just once. The V gene is TRBV12-5, the J gene TRBJ2-1, with TRBD2 matching 12 bases. Sequenced input: PBMCs or a T cell subset sorted from them (not recorded which). The receptor comes from a man in his late teens or twenties who had mild COVID-19 (a few samples of this study predate the infection). Cell type and time point are not known. The CDR3 nucleotides are TGTGCTAGTGGTTTGGTAACTAGCGGGGGGCCCAACACCTACAATGAGCAGTTCTTC. Translation gives CASGLVTSGGPNTYNEQFF.